One sample yielded the 32 T cell receptor beta chains listed below, sequenced in a study of blood T cell repertoires in COVID-19. Method: immunoSEQ multiplex PCR; TCRdb's copy keeps in-frame clones and lacks some. The data contain some 200,000 clones, about nine tenths of them singletons. Sequencing used peripheral blood. These receptors all stem from a man aged 80 or over with acute or convalescent COVID-19.

The chain joins TRBV18 to TRBJ2-2; possible D gene TRBD2, 6 bases. Germline V gene lookup returns CDR1 KGHSH and CDR2 LQKENI. Trimming removed 2 bases at V and 3 bases at J, with 10 bases between. The length of the CDR3 is 15 residues. The CDR3 protein is CASSPVGSHTGELFF. Here the CDR3 DNA reads TGTGCCAGCTCACCAGTCGGGAGCCACACCGGGGAGCTGTTTTTT.

J is TRBJ2-1 and V is TRBV12-3 or TRBV12-4; D perhaps matches TRBD2 (5 bases). Deletions cut 8 bases from V and 8 bases from J, with 13 bases between. The CDR3 length is 12 residues. For the CDR3, the DNA is TGTGCCAGCCGCGGTGGGAGTGATGAGCAGTTCTTC. It specifies CASRGGSDEQFF.

J is TRBJ2-1 and V is TRBV6-5; 7 nucleotides line up with TRBD2. V shed 2 bases, J shed 9 bases, and the junction held 13 bases outside the gene matches. The germline V gene encodes CDR1 MNHEY and CDR2 SVGAGI. The CDR3 is 16 residues long. The CDR3, as DNA: TGTGCCAGCAGTTACGAGGTTGGGTTGGGAGGGAGTGAGCAGTTCTTC. This translates into CASSYEVGLGGSEQFF.

The chain links TRBV27 to TRBJ1-6, with no clear D. The CDR3 runs to 16 residues. V lost 2 bases to trimming and J lost 5 bases, with 13 bases between them. The V gene's germline CDR1 is MNHEY and CDR2 SMNVEV (reference sequence). The CDR3: CASSLIPRSDNSPLHF. The CDR3 nucleotides read TGTGCCAGCAGTTTAATCCCACGTTCGGATAATTCACCCCTCCACTTT.

The DNA of the CDR3 is TGTGCCAGCTCACCACGTGCGGGGAGGGTGGGGAGCACTGAAGCTTTCTTT. This encodes CASSPRAGRVGSTEAFF. The J gene is TRBJ1-1, the V gene TRBV18; D unclear. Deletions cut 1 base from V and 4 bases from J, with 19 bases between. Germline V CDR1 and CDR2: KGHSH, LQKENI. CDR3 length equals 17 residues.

The chain recombines TRBV9 with TRBJ2-2; the match to TRBD1 covers 8 bases. Germline V gene data show CDR1 as SGDLS and CDR2 as YYNGEE. Trimming removed 4 bases from V and 4 bases from J; junction bases left unmatched: 6. CDR3 size: 15 residues. The CDR3 region is CASSTRQGTTGELFF. CDR3 bases: TGTGCCAGCAGCACCCGACAGGGGACCACCGGGGAGCTGTTTTTT. Combining the CDR3 with reference TRBV9 and TRBJ2-2 gives the whole variable domain DSGVTQTPKHLITATGQRVTLRCSPRSGDLSVYWYQQSLDQGLQFLIQYYNGEERAKGNILERFSAQQFPDLHSELNLSSLELGDSALYFCASSTRQGTTGELFFGEGSRLTVL.

The chain couples TRBV6-5 to TRBJ2-2; 9 bases line up with TRBD1. Trimming at V came to 6 bases and at J to 4 bases, leaving 6 bases not matched to a gene. CDR3 length: 15 amino acids. Germline V gives CDR1 MNHEY, CDR2 SVGAGI. CDR3 in DNA: TGTGCCAGCAGGGGACAGGGTAGTGGCACCGGGGAGCTGTTTTTT. Translated, it gives CASRGQGSGTGELFF.

The chain links TRBV5-5 to TRBJ2-1; 7 bases line up with TRBD2. Germline CDR1 and CDR2: SGHKS and YYEKEE (reference sequence). This CDR3 comprises 17 residues. Trimming at V came to 6 bases and at J to 3 bases, leaving 15 bases not matched to a gene. The CDR3 DNA reads TGTGCCAGCACCCGCGGGGATCCGGGACTACTCTACAATGAGCAGTTCTTC. Translation: CASTRGDPGLLYNEQFF.

CDR3 nucleotides: TGTGCCAGCAGTGTTCTACAGGGTAAAGGGGAGCTGTTTTTT. Protein sequence: CASSVLQGKGELFF. The genes are TRBV2 and TRBJ2-2; D may be TRBD1 (6 bases). The length of the CDR3 is 14 residues. CDR1 and CDR2 (germline): SNHLY, FYNNEI. Trimming removed 4 bases at V and 8 bases at J, with 14 bases between. Full variable domain (missing parts from reference TRBV2 and TRBJ2-2): EPEVTQTPSHQVTQMGQEVILRCVPISNHLYFYWYRQILGQKVEFLVSFYNNEISEKSEIFDDQFSVERPDGSNFTLKIRSTKLEDSAMYFCASSVLQGKGELFFGEGSRLTVL.

The rearrangement uses TRBV3-1 (or the pseudogene TRBV3-2) and TRBJ2-1; TRBD1 aligns across 12 bases. V lost 1 base to trimming and J lost 7 bases; unmatched junction nucleotides: 11. CDR1 is LGHDT, CDR2 YNNKEL, per germline (reference sequence). CDR3 size: 18 residues. CDR3 region: CASSQGSPGQGARNEQFF. The CDR3 nucleotides read TGTGCCAGCAGCCAAGGAAGCCCGGGACAGGGGGCTCGAAATGAGCAGTTCTTC.

The rearrangement uses TRBV7-2 and TRBJ1-6; D remains unclear. V shed 3 bases and J shed 4 bases, with 7 bases lying between them. Germline CDR1 reads SGHTA; CDR2 reads FQGNSA. The CDR3 consists of 14 residues. The CDR3 region has the DNA TGTGCCAGCAGCTTGTCAGGTTATAATTCACCCCTCCACTTT. Amino acids: CASSLSGYNSPLHF.

CDR3 nucleotides: TGTGCCTGGAGTCGGACAGCCGCTAATGAAAAACTGTTTTTT. Translated: CAWSRTAANEKLFF. V usage is TRBV30 and J usage is TRBJ1-4, with a weak D call TRBD1 (6 bases). Germline V gives CDR1 GTSNPN, CDR2 SVGIG (reference sequence). CDR3 size: 14 residues. The V end was cut by 2 bases, the J end by 3 bases, with 10 bases between.

The V and J genes are TRBV15 and TRBJ2-7; D is possibly TRBD1 (6 bases). CDR1 LNHNV and CDR2 YYDKDF come from the germline V gene (reference sequence). V lost 3 bases and J 2 bases, leaving 14 bases between the germline ends. CDR3 length: 15 amino acids. The CDR3 spells CATSSPAAGAYEQYF. CDR3 sequence (DNA): TGTGCCACCAGCAGCCCTGCGGCAGGGGCCTACGAGCAGTACTTC.

J is TRBJ1-6 and V is TRBV3-1 (or the pseudogene TRBV3-2); no clear D. Trimming removed 2 bases from V and 10 bases from J, with 9 bases in between. This CDR3 has 13 amino acids. Germline V gene lookup returns CDR1 LGHDT and CDR2 YNNKEL (reference sequence). CDR3 in DNA: TGTGCCAGCAGCCAAAATGCGAACTCACCCCTCCACTTT. Protein: CASSQNANSPLHF.

V usage is TRBV19 and J usage is TRBJ1-2; the match to TRBD1 covers 7 bases. The length of the CDR3 is 15 residues. The germline CDR1 and CDR2 sequences are LNHDA and SQIVND (reference sequence). The V segment lost 2 bases and the J segment 2 bases; nucleotides outside the gene matches: 5. The CDR3 here is CASSITPGGNYGYTF. For the CDR3, the DNA is TGTGCCAGTAGTATAACGCCAGGGGGAAACTATGGCTACACCTTC.

In the case of this clone: The sample holds other DNA sequences that translate to the same CDR3. The rearrangement links TRBV12-3 or TRBV12-4 to TRBJ1-2; maybe TRBD1 (6 bases). This CDR3 has 13 amino acids. Trimming removed 3 bases from V and 2 bases from J, with 7 bases in between. The CDR3 is CASSLQGNYGYTF. CDR3 bases: TGTGCCAGCAGTTTGCAGGGGAACTATGGCTACACCTTC.

The J gene is TRBJ2-2, the V gene TRBV30, with 7 bases lining up with TRBD2. The CDR3 has 16 amino acids. The V gene's germline CDR1 is GTSNPN and CDR2 SVGIG (reference sequence). V trimming: 1 base; J trimming: 1 base; junction bases outside the gene matches: 6. The CDR3 coding sequence is TGTGCCTGGAGTGAGGTCAAGCGGGGGAACACCGGGGAGCTGTTTTTT. It encodes CAWSEVKRGNTGELFF.

This chain connects TRBV6-2 or TRBV6-3 to TRBJ1-6; the D is unclear. Germline V gives CDR1 MNHEY, CDR2 SVGEGT. V lost 5 bases to trimming and J lost 0 bases, with 8 bases between them. CDR3 size: 15 residues. The CDR3 reads CASSGRSSYNSPLHF. DNA for the CDR3: TGTGCCAGCAGTGGGAGGAGCTCCTATAATTCACCCCTCCACTTT.

V and J are TRBV11-2 and TRBJ2-7; weak D call: TRBD2 (6 bases). CDR3 size: 17 residues. With 0 bases removed from V and 4 bases from J, the gap between germline ends came to 19 bases. Germline-derived CDR1 and CDR2 are SGHAT and FQNNGV. The CDR3 loop is CASSLDWRVSHHYEQYF. CDR3 nucleotides: TGTGCCAGCAGCTTAGATTGGAGGGTCAGTCACCATTACGAGCAGTACTTC.

V and J are TRBV6-5 and TRBJ2-7; 9 nucleotides line up with TRBD2. The CDR3 runs to 15 residues. The ends lost 6 bases at V and 3 bases at J; junction bases unmatched: 9. Germline-derived CDR1 and CDR2 are MNHEY and SVGAGI. The CDR3 sequence is CASRETSGMGYEQYF. CDR3 coding DNA: TGTGCCAGCAGAGAGACTAGCGGTATGGGCTACGAGCAGTACTTC.

This clone was seen only once. This rearrangement joins TRBV28 to TRBJ2-1; perhaps TRBD1 as D (6 bases). The CDR3 has 13 residues. CDR1 MDHEN and CDR2 SYDVKM come from the germline V gene. V was shortened by 5 bases and J by 6 bases, with 11 bases between the two germline ends. The CDR3 loop is CASSMDSRNEQFF. CDR3 nucleotides: TGTGCCAGCAGTATGGACAGTCGCAATGAGCAGTTCTTC.

This chain connects TRBV11-2 to TRBJ2-1, with D possibly being TRBD1 (6 bases). V was trimmed by 5 bases and J by 3 bases, leaving 11 bases between them. CDR1 is SGHAT, CDR2 FQNNGV, per germline. The CDR3 extends over 14 amino acids. The CDR3 spells CASSLGTFYNEQFF. DNA for the CDR3: TGTGCCAGCAGCCTCGGGACATTCTACAATGAGCAGTTCTTC. Variable domain in full (rest from reference TRBV11-2 and TRBJ2-1): EAGVAQSPRYKIIEKRQSVAFWCNPISGHATLYWYQQILGQGPKLLIQFQNNGVVDDSQLPKDRFSAERLKGVDSTLKIQPAKLEDSAVYLCASSLGTFYNEQFFGPGTRLTVL.

The CDR3 DNA reads as TGTGCCAGTCGGCGGGGCGTCTTCAATCAGCCCCAGCATTTT. Translation: CASRRGVFNQPQHF. The gene calls are TRBV19 and TRBJ1-5, with a tentative D call TRBD1 (5 bases). Trimming took 8 bases from V and 3 from J, leaving 14 bases between them. CDR3 size: 14 residues. Germline V CDR1 and CDR2: LNHDA, SQIVND (reference sequence).

This rearrangement joins TRBV5-1 to TRBJ2-3; 9 bases map to TRBD2. The CDR3 spans 20 residues. In germline, CDR1 is SGHRS, CDR2 YFSETQ. J gave up 0 bases and V 0 bases, and 14 bases lay outside the gene matches. The CDR3 region is CASSLGYGLAGLTSTDTQYF. The CDR3 DNA reads as TGCGCCAGCAGCTTGGGATATGGGCTAGCGGGATTAACTAGCACAGATACGCAGTATTTT.

The rearrangement uses TRBV19 and TRBJ2-7, with 9 bases matching TRBD2. The V and J ends lost 5 bases and 4 bases, in that order; junction bases with no gene match: 6. Germline V gene sequence: CDR1 LNHDA, CDR2 SQIVND (reference sequence). This CDR3 region has 14 residues. CDR3 DNA: TGTGCCAGTAGTCTTAGTCTAGCGGGATACGAGCAGTACTTC. It yields the protein CASSLSLAGYEQYF.

The DNA of the CDR3 is TGTGCCAGCAGCTCCGGGCGGGGACTCAATAATGAAAAACTGTTTTTT. Translating gives CASSSGRGLNNEKLFF. The rearrangement joins TRBV7-9 to TRBJ1-4; possibly TRBD1 for D (5 bases). The CDR3 runs to 16 residues. Germline V CDR1 and CDR2: SEHNR, FQNEAQ (reference sequence). The germline V and J ends were trimmed by 4 bases and 4 bases, with 16 bases remaining between them.

As regards this clone: Other DNA sequences from this sample encode an identical CDR3 as well. V is TRBV5-6 and J is TRBJ1-2; 9 nucleotides align to TRBD1. The ends lost 4 bases at V and 1 base at J; junction bases unmatched: 2. Germline lookup yields CDR1 SGHDT and CDR2 YYEEEE. The CDR3 totals 14 residues. DNA for the CDR3: TGTGCCAGCAGCCCGGGACAGGGTAACTATGGCTACACCTTC. As protein: CASSPGQGNYGYTF.

The genes are TRBV15 and TRBJ1-5, with D unresolved. The V gene lost 1 base and the J gene lost 5 bases, with 12 bases spanning the gap. From germline, CDR1 is LNHNV and CDR2 YYDKDF (reference sequence). The CDR3 is 15 amino acids. CDR3 sequence: CATSRAGRDYQPQHF. CDR3 DNA sequence: TGTGCCACCAGCAGAGCAGGACGGGATTATCAGCCCCAGCATTTT. Based on the CDR3 plus reference TRBV15 and TRBJ1-5, the full variable domain is DAMVIQNPRYQVTQFGKPVTLSCSQTLNHNVMYWYQQKSSQAPKLLFHYYDKDFNNEADTPDNFQSRRPNTSFCFLDIRSPGLGDTAMYLCATSRAGRDYQPQHFGDGTRLSIL.

The V and J genes are TRBV29-1 and TRBJ2-7, with 7 bases aligning to TRBD1. V trimming: 6 bases; J trimming: 6 bases; junction bases outside the gene matches: 8. Germline loops: CDR1 SQVTM, CDR2 ANQGSEA. The CDR3 has 12 amino acids. The chain's CDR3 is CSVAQTGSEQYF. CDR3 in DNA: TGCAGCGTAGCCCAGACAGGGTCCGAGCAGTACTTC.

This sequence joins TRBV25-1 and TRBJ2-1, with 7 bases matching TRBD2. Germline V lookup: CDR1 MGHDK, CDR2 SYGVNS. Trimming removed 5 bases from V and 6 bases from J; junction bases left unmatched: 7. This CDR3 has 14 amino acids. CDR3 in amino acids: CASSWGLSVNEQFF. CDR3 nucleotides: TGTGCCAGCAGTTGGGGACTATCGGTCAATGAGCAGTTCTTC. The full variable domain, its missing parts supplied by reference TRBV25-1 and TRBJ2-1, is EADIYQTPRYLVIGTGKKITLECSQTMGHDKMYWYQQDPGMELHLIHYSYGVNSTEKGDLSSESTVSRIRTEHFPLTLESARPSHTSQYLCASSWGLSVNEQFFGPGTRLTVL.

The chain employs TRBV7-2 and TRBJ1-2; weak D call: TRBD1 (5 bases). V dropped 5 bases and J dropped 0 bases, with 22 bases sitting between them. Germline loops: CDR1 SGHTA, CDR2 FQGNSA. The CDR3 consists of 18 residues. CDR3 DNA sequence: TGTGCCAGCAGCCCCCATACCCCCGGGACTTCAACTAACTATGGCTACACCTTC. It is translated as CASSPHTPGTSTNYGYTF.

The chain combines TRBV10-1 with TRBJ2-1; 11 positions agree with TRBD2. Germline V CDR1 and CDR2: WNHNN, SYGVQD (reference sequence). The CDR3 is made up of 15 amino acids. V was pared by 2 bases and J by 9 bases, with 6 bases of the junction left unmatched. The CDR3 spells CASSETVAGGVEQFF. CDR3 nucleotide sequence: TGCGCCAGCAGTGAGACGGTAGCGGGAGGGGTTGAGCAGTTCTTC.